These 3 T cell receptor beta chains originate from one sample sequenced in a study of OX40 agonist ivuxolimab in advanced cancers. The protocol was immunoSEQ multiplex PCR, while the TCRdb copy is restricted to in-frame clones and leaves out a portion. The sample records 25,000 to 35,000 clones, less than 90% being singletons. Sequenced here: CD4+ or CD8+ T cells sorted from blood, sampled in a trial of the OX40 agonist ivuxolimab. These receptors were obtained from an adult with an advanced solid tumor such as melanoma, head and neck, liver or kidney cancer.

This sequence joins TRBV28 and TRBJ2-1; 15 bases are a match to TRBD2. The CDR3 totals 15 residues. The germline V gene encodes CDR1 MDHEN and CDR2 SYDVKM. Unmatched junction bases numbered 0, after V lost 5 bases and J lost 4 bases. The chain's CDR3 is CASSGTSGGYNEQFF. DNA of the CDR3: TGTGCCAGCAGTGGGACTAGCGGGGGGTACAATGAGCAGTTCTTC.

The chain uses TRBV19 and TRBJ2-1; D ambiguous. Germline assignment: CDR1 LNHDA and CDR2 SQIVND (reference sequence). V was shortened by 10 bases and J by 0 bases, with 4 bases between the two germline ends. The CDR3 contains 11 residues. Here the CDR3 DNA reads TGTGCCACCTTCTCCTACAATGAGCAGTTCTTC. The encoded protein is CATFSYNEQFF.

The chain is built from TRBV9 and TRBJ2-3; 7 bases align to TRBD2. The junction had 11 bases not matched to a gene; V was cut back by 2 bases and J by 5 bases. CDR1 is SGDLS and CDR2 is YYNGEE in the germline V gene. CDR3 length equals 16 residues. Here the CDR3 reads CASSVLSGEGIDTQYF. DNA of the CDR3: TGTGCCAGCAGCGTCTTGTCGGGGGAGGGCATAGATACGCAGTATTTT.